These 20 T cell receptor beta chains were sequenced from one sample in a study of a mutant IDH1 vaccine in newly diagnosed glioma. Time point here: baseline, week 1 (first vaccination visit). Treatment reported: pre-vaccination baseline after standard-of-care therapy. The assay was immunoSEQ multiplex PCR, and TCRdb's table has in-frame clones only and misses some. The sample shows nearly 15,000 clones, 75% to 90% of them seen only once. Material: PBMCs, obtained from a glioma patient treated with radiotherapy, temozolomide or both. The receptors derive from a woman in her forties with glioma. Some clones in this sample may be carry-over from other donors' samples.

The J gene is TRBJ1-2, the V gene TRBV27; no clear D gene. The CDR3 covers 15 residues. With 0 bases removed from V and 4 bases from J, the gap between germline ends came to 12 bases. CDR1 is MNHEY and CDR2 is SMNVEV in the germline V gene (reference sequence). CDR3 residues: CASSLSSSATYGYTF. As DNA, the CDR3 is TGTGCCAGCAGTTTATCGAGCTCAGCAACCTATGGCTACACCTTC.

The chain joins TRBV29-1 to TRBJ2-5; D is possibly TRBD1 or TRBD2 (5 bases each). CDR3 size: 17 residues. V lost 6 bases, J lost 5 bases, and 28 bases lay in between. Looked up from germline, CDR1 is SQVTM and CDR2 is ANQGSEA. The CDR3 DNA reads TGCAGCGTCGGCCGCCCGGGGCAGGGTACTCACGAGGAGACCCAGTACTTC. Translating gives CSVGRPGQGTHEETQYF.

The rearrangement links TRBV4-2 to TRBJ1-5, with 8 bases aligning to TRBD1. The CDR3 spans 15 residues. Germline V gives CDR1 LGHNA, CDR2 YNFKEQ. V lost 1 base, J lost 5 bases, and 4 bases stayed unmatched. The CDR3 DNA reads TGTGCCAGCAGCCAAGGTCAGGGGGCCTATCAGCCCCAGCATTTT. Protein: CASSQGQGAYQPQHF.

The J gene is TRBJ2-2, the V gene TRBV6-5; D not resolved. In germline, CDR1 is MNHEY, CDR2 SVGAGI. CDR3 length equals 12 residues. The V and J ends lost 5 bases and 3 bases respectively, with 4 bases between them. The CDR3 DNA sequence: TGTGCCAGCAGTCAGTACACCGGGGAGCTGTTTTTT. It is translated as CASSQYTGELFF.

This chain joins TRBV7-8 and TRBJ1-4; a weak D match, TRBD1 (5 bases). Trimming shortened V by 1 base and J by 6 bases, and 12 bases separated the two germline ends. This CDR3 has 15 residues. CDR1 SGHVS and CDR2 FQNEAQ come from the germline V gene. Here the CDR3 DNA reads TGTGCCAGCAGCTTAGATCCAGGGTCCTATGAAAAACTGTTTTTT. Translated: CASSLDPGSYEKLFF.

The rearrangement links TRBV30 to TRBJ2-2; D gene uncertain. Germline loops: CDR1 GTSNPN, CDR2 SVGIG (reference sequence). Trimming pared 0 bases from V and 0 bases from J, leaving 5 bases between. The CDR3 loop spans 14 amino acids. The CDR3 region has the DNA TGTGCCTGGAGTGTAAGGGCGAACACCGGGGAGCTGTTTTTT. This sequence encodes CAWSVRANTGELFF. Filled out from reference TRBV30 and TRBJ2-2, the complete variable domain reads SQTIHQWPATLVQPVGSPLSLECTVEGTSNPNLYWYRQAAGRGLQLLFYSVGIGQISSEVPQNLSASRPQDRQFILSSKKLLLSDSGFYLCAWSVRANTGELFFGEGSRLTVL.

DNA for the CDR3: TGTGCCAGCAGCTTATCTCGACAGGGGGCGGGGAATGGCTACACCTTC. It yields the protein CASSLSRQGAGNGYTF. V gene TRBV7-2 combines with J gene TRBJ1-2, with 10 bases lining up with TRBD1. Looked up from germline, CDR1 is SGHTA and CDR2 is FQGNSA. V lost 2 bases, J lost 6 bases, and 9 bases stayed unmatched. The CDR3 runs to 16 residues. Full variable domain (outside the CDR3, taken from reference TRBV7-2 and TRBJ1-2): GAGVSQSPSNKVTEKGKDVELRCDPISGHTALYWYRQSLGQGLEFLIYFQGNSAPDKSGLPSDRFSAERTGGSVSTLTIQRTQQEDSAVYLCASSLSRQGAGNGYTFGSGTRLTVV.

The chain couples TRBV6-5 to TRBJ2-7; D gene unclear. The V and J ends lost 4 bases and 4 bases respectively, with 5 bases between them. Germline V lookup: CDR1 MNHEY, CDR2 SVGAGI. The CDR3 has 11 amino acids. The CDR3 DNA follows: TGTGCCAGCAGTTTGGATTACGAGCAGTACTTC. It specifies CASSLDYEQYF.

V usage is TRBV6-4 and J usage is TRBJ2-3; TRBD2 agrees at 7 bases. Germline trimming cut 0 bases from V and 5 bases from J; bases unmatched to any gene: 2. Germline V gene data show CDR1 as MRHNA and CDR2 as SNTAGT. CDR3 size: 14 residues. The CDR3 loop is CASSDSGEGDTQYF. The DNA of the CDR3 is TGTGCCAGCAGTGACTCGGGGGAGGGAGATACGCAGTATTTT.

In this sample, this clone turned up a few times. The chain joins TRBV7-3 to TRBJ2-1; 9 nucleotides align to TRBD2. This CDR3 is built from 16 residues. V was clipped by 5 bases and J by 4 bases; unmatched bases: 9. Per the germline V gene, CDR1 is SGHTA and CDR2 is FQGTGA. The CDR3 here is CASSLSSGVRYNEQFF. For the CDR3, the DNA is TGTGCCAGCAGCCTCTCTAGCGGGGTTAGGTACAATGAGCAGTTCTTC.

This chain links TRBV28 with TRBJ1-1, with no clear D. Germline CDR1 reads MDHEN; CDR2 reads SYDVKM. The CDR3 runs 14 residues. V was shortened by 6 bases and J by 5 bases, with 16 bases between the two germline ends. In DNA, the CDR3 is TGTGCCAGCAGCACGCCTGCCCCCGGAACTGAAGCTTTCTTT. As protein: CASSTPAPGTEAFF. Supplemented by reference TRBV28 and TRBJ1-1, the full variable domain reads DVKVTQSSRYLVKRTGEKVFLECVQDMDHENMFWYRQDPGLGLRLIYFSYDVKMKEKGDIPEGYSVSREKKERFSLILESASTNQTSMYLCASSTPAPGTEAFFGQGTRLTVV.

The V gene is TRBV19, the J gene TRBJ2-5; 7 positions match TRBD2. V lost 3 bases and J lost 1; bases outside the gene matches: 5. Germline loops: CDR1 LNHDA, CDR2 SQIVND (reference sequence). The CDR3 extends over 15 amino acids. CDR3 region: CASSMVTSRQETQYF. Written as DNA, the CDR3 is TGTGCCAGTAGTATGGTGACTAGCCGCCAAGAGACCCAGTACTTC.

This chain connects TRBV19 to TRBJ2-1, with 12 bases lining up with TRBD2. From germline, CDR1 is LNHDA and CDR2 SQIVND (reference sequence). The CDR3 contains 14 residues. The ends lost 4 bases at V and 10 bases at J; junction bases unmatched: 5. The CDR3 DNA is TGTGCCAGTAGTAGAACTAGCGGGGGGAGGGAGCAGTTCTTC. Its protein product is CASSRTSGGREQFF.

This chain connects TRBV5-1 to TRBJ1-5; D may be TRBD1 (5 bases). CDR1 and CDR2 from the germline V gene are SGHRS and YFSETQ. Trimming removed 0 bases from V and 5 bases from J, with 18 bases in between. The CDR3 consists of 17 residues. The CDR3 reads CASSLGPRGGVDQPQHF. The DNA for the CDR3 is TGCGCCAGCAGCTTGGGCCCCCGTGGGGGGGTTGATCAGCCCCAGCATTTT.

V usage is TRBV30 and J usage is TRBJ1-2, with 10 bases aligning to TRBD1. The CDR3 is 15 amino acids. Germline V lookup: CDR1 GTSNPN, CDR2 SVGIG (reference sequence). V was pared by 2 bases and J by 7 bases, with 10 bases of the junction left unmatched. CDR3 coding DNA: TGTGCCTGGAGTAGGGGTCGACAGGGGGCGATTGGCTACACCTTC. Translation: CAWSRGRQGAIGYTF.

This rearrangement joins TRBV21-1 to TRBJ1-5; TRBD1 was called by the table and not checked on the DNA. TRBV21-1 represents a pseudogene. The CDR3 covers 14 residues. The CDR3 loop reads CASSKVTVNQPQHF. The CDR3, as DNA: TGTGCCAGCAGCAAAGTAACAGTCAATCAGCCCCAGCATTTT.

V usage is TRBV4-3 and J usage is TRBJ2-1; D is uncertain. V was trimmed by 0 bases and J by 8 bases, leaving 20 bases between them. CDR1 and CDR2 from the germline V gene are LGHNA and YSLEER. This CDR3 contains 17 residues. The CDR3 region is CASSQDSSGRVVDEQFF. The CDR3 coding sequence is TGCGCCAGCAGCCAAGATTCGTCAGGTAGAGTCGTCGATGAGCAGTTCTTC.

This chain uses TRBV27 with TRBJ2-7; 9 bases are a match to TRBD1. CDR1 is MNHEY and CDR2 is SMNVEV in the germline V gene (reference sequence). V lost 1 base and J lost 6; bases outside the gene matches: 7. There are 15 residues in the CDR3. CDR3 coding DNA: TGTGCCAGCAGTTTATTTGGGACAGGGAGTAGCGAGCAGTACTTC. This encodes CASSLFGTGSSEQYF.

This clone appeared a few times. J is TRBJ1-1 and V is TRBV27; no clear D. Germline assignment: CDR1 MNHEY and CDR2 SMNVEV (reference sequence). Trimming stripped 6 bases from V and 0 bases from J, with 5 bases between. The length of the CDR3 is 12 residues. The CDR3 DNA sequence: TGTGCCAGCAGGTCGGTGAACACTGAAGCTTTCTTT. It encodes CASRSVNTEAFF.

This clone has just one count. The chain employs TRBV5-4 and TRBJ2-3, with a possible D match to TRBD2 (6 bases). The length of the CDR3 is 18 residues. Germline V gene sequence: CDR1 SGHNT, CDR2 YYREEE (reference sequence). V lost 4 bases and J lost 3, with 24 bases in between. CDR3 sequence (DNA): TGTGCCAGCAGCCTCGGCGGAGCGAGAGTTGGGGGGACAGATACGCAGTATTTT. Translated: CASSLGGARVGGTDTQYF.